Below are 26 T cell receptor beta chains sequenced from a single sample in a study of cytomegalovirus exposure and HLA in healthy donors. With 60 Vbeta and 13 Jbeta primers, the PCR was carried out. Assay: immunoSEQ multiplex PCR; the TCRdb copy retains only in-frame clones and omits some. This sample has 150,000 or so clones; roughly 79% occur once, and the top ten carry about a tenth. The sample comprised PBMCs. The receptor set was obtained from a man between 18 and 35 years old in good health and CMV-seropositive.

The rearrangement joins TRBV28 to TRBJ1-2, with 9 bases aligning to TRBD1. V shed 6 bases and J 8 bases; nucleotides not matched to a gene: 10. Germline assignment: CDR1 MDHEN and CDR2 SYDVKM. CDR3 length: 14 residues. CDR3 nucleotide sequence: TGTGCCAGCAGCCAGGGACAGGGCAGGAGGGGCTACACCTTC. Protein product: CASSQGQGRRGYTF.

The CDR3 is CASSEGTRNTGELFF. CDR3 nucleotide sequence: TGCGCCAGCAGTGAGGGGACTCGTAACACCGGGGAGCTGTTTTTT. V gene TRBV10-1 combines with J gene TRBJ2-2; possibly TRBD2 for D (6 bases). The germline CDR1 and CDR2 sequences are WNHNN and SYGVQD (reference sequence). The CDR3 has 15 amino acids. Trimming took off 2 bases at V and 2 bases at J, with 9 bases between the two ends.

The chain couples TRBV10-2 to TRBJ1-2, with 7 bases fitting TRBD1. The J segment lost 3 bases and the V segment lost 6 bases, leaving 4 bases of the junction unmatched. There are 13 residues in the CDR3. The germline CDR1 and CDR2 sequences are WSHSY and SAAADI. CDR3 amino acids: CASSAGTDYGYTF. The DNA for the CDR3 is TGCGCCAGCAGCGCCGGGACAGACTATGGCTACACCTTC.

The CDR3 region is CAGGRTGAGNTIYF. For the CDR3, the DNA is TGTGCCGGAGGAAGGACAGGGGCTGGAAACACCATATATTTT. The J gene is TRBJ1-3, the V gene TRBV6-1; TRBD1 matches 9 bases. The CDR3 is 14 amino acids. The V segment lost 11 bases and the J segment 2 bases; nucleotides outside the gene matches: 7. Germline-derived CDR1 and CDR2 are MNHNS and SASEGT.

This clone was seen a few times. The chain carries TRBV5-5 and TRBJ2-3; the match to TRBD2 covers 8 bases. The CDR3 totals 17 residues. Germline loops: CDR1 SGHKS, CDR2 YYEKEE (reference sequence). J was trimmed by 2 bases and V by 4 bases; bases with no gene match: 12. The DNA of the CDR3 is TGTGCCAGCAGCCTCGGGACTAGTGGGGGTGTCACAGATACGCAGTATTTT. Translation gives CASSLGTSGGVTDTQYF. The full variable domain, rest sourced from reference TRBV5-5 and TRBJ2-3, is DAGVTQSPTHLIKTRGQQVTLRCSPISGHKSVSWYQQVLGQGPQFIFQYYEKEERGRGNFPDRFSARQFPNYSSELNVNALLLGDSALYLCASSLGTSGGVTDTQYFGPGTRLTVL.

The rearrangement joins TRBV7-2 to TRBJ1-3; 9 bases line up with TRBD1. V was clipped by 5 bases and J by 8 bases; unmatched bases: 4. CDR3 length: 13 residues. Germline V gives CDR1 SGHTA, CDR2 FQGNSA. CDR3 protein: CASSEGQGDTIYF. CDR3 bases: TGTGCCAGCAGCGAGGGACAGGGAGACACCATATATTTT.

This rearrangement joins TRBV2 to TRBJ2-1; D is perhaps TRBD2 (6 bases). The V end was cut by 6 bases, the J end by 13 bases, with 22 bases between. CDR3 length: 14 residues. CDR1 and CDR2 from the germline V gene are SNHLY and FYNNEI. The chain's CDR3 is CASSRLVSGPSQFF. DNA for the CDR3: TGTGCCAGCAGCCGACTAGTTTCAGGACCGTCCCAGTTCTTC.

As DNA, the CDR3 is TGCAGTGCTAGAGAAGAGGTCGACTACACCTTC. Translated: CSAREEVDYTF. The J gene is TRBJ1-2, the V gene TRBV20-1; D gene unclear. CDR3 length: 11 amino acids. Germline CDR1 is DFQATT and CDR2 is SNEGSKA (reference sequence). V lost 0 bases, J lost 10 bases, and 9 bases lay in between.

The V and J genes are TRBV27 and TRBJ2-3, with D tentatively TRBD2 (6 bases). From germline, CDR1 is MNHEY and CDR2 SMNVEV (reference sequence). The length of the CDR3 is 17 residues. The V and J ends lost 6 bases and 4 bases respectively, with 23 bases between them. The CDR3 reads CASRGYSTVGEADTQYF. The CDR3 DNA follows: TGTGCCAGCAGGGGCTATTCGACGGTGGGGGAGGCAGATACGCAGTATTTT.

The V gene is TRBV29-1, the J gene TRBJ1-1, with a weak D call TRBD1 (5 bases). Trimming took 8 bases from V and 1 from J, leaving 14 bases between them. Germline loops: CDR1 SQVTM, CDR2 ANQGSEA. The CDR3 covers 13 residues. The CDR3 DNA is TGCAGCCCTTACGGACACCAGAACACTGAAGCTTTCTTT. It specifies CSPYGHQNTEAFF.

Only one count was recorded for this clone. No conserved phenylalanine or tryptophan ends this CDR3, so it is likely a read error. This chain links TRBV5-5 with TRBJ1-6; D is unclear. CDR1 is SGHKS, CDR2 YYEKEE, per germline (reference sequence). This CDR3 has 12 amino acids. V was clipped by 1 base and J by 15 bases, with 11 bases between them. The CDR3 nucleotides read TGTGCCAGCAGCTTGCTTCTGGGAGACCTCCACCTT. Amino acids: CASSLLLGDLHL.

This clone was counted a single time. V and J are TRBV5-1 and TRBJ2-7, with 8 bases identical to TRBD1. Looked up from germline, CDR1 is SGHRS and CDR2 is YFSETQ. The CDR3 length is 17 residues. V shed 3 bases, J shed 2 bases, and the junction held 13 bases outside the gene matches. The CDR3 DNA sequence: TGCGCCAGCAGCTGGTTCACCGGGACAGGAGTTACCTACGAGCAGTACTTC. It translates to CASSWFTGTGVTYEQYF.

The rearrangement joins TRBV25-1 to TRBJ2-3; 9 nucleotides line up with TRBD2. Germline V gene data show CDR1 as MGHDK and CDR2 as SYGVNS. Trimming cost V 7 bases and J 10 bases; bases outside gene matches: 3. This CDR3 has 11 amino acids. CDR3 protein: CASMAGGAQYF. CDR3 coding DNA: TGTGCCAGCATGGCGGGGGGGGCGCAGTATTTT.

The chain combines TRBV30 with TRBJ2-1; a possible D gene is TRBD2 (6 bases). This CDR3 comprises 12 residues. V was clipped by 8 bases and J by 7 bases, with 15 bases between them. In germline, CDR1 is GTSNPN, CDR2 SVGIG (reference sequence). CDR3 DNA: TGTGCCGGTAGACTAGTGGGTAATGAGCAGTTCTTC. Its translation is CAGRLVGNEQFF.

This chain links TRBV27 with TRBJ1-2, with D hard to call. The ends were cut back, 1 base at V and 8 bases at J, with 11 bases in the middle. This CDR3 has 13 residues. Germline V lookup: CDR1 MNHEY, CDR2 SMNVEV (reference sequence). The CDR3 DNA reads as TGTGCCAGCAGTTTATTTGGCCTTTCGGGCTACACCTTC. Translation: CASSLFGLSGYTF.

The rearrangement links TRBV5-1 to TRBJ2-3; 7 bases align to TRBD1. The J segment lost 2 bases and the V segment lost 0 bases, leaving 6 bases of the junction unmatched. This CDR3 is built from 16 residues. Germline CDR1 SGHRS, CDR2 YFSETQ. The CDR3 spells CASSLEVTGPTDTQYF. Here the CDR3 DNA reads TGCGCCAGCAGCTTGGAGGTGACAGGGCCCACAGATACGCAGTATTTT.

The genes are TRBV11-2 and TRBJ2-7; the D gene is possibly TRBD2 (5 bases). The CDR3 loop spans 13 amino acids. V gave up 2 bases and J gave up 3 bases, with 8 bases separating them. Germline-derived CDR1 and CDR2 are SGHAT and FQNNGV. CDR3 DNA sequence: TGTGCCAGCAGCTTAATTCGGGACTACGAGCAGTACTTC. Its translation: CASSLIRDYEQYF.

This chain links TRBV15 with TRBJ1-3; maybe TRBD1 (6 bases). CDR3 size: 15 residues. V shed 3 bases and J shed 2 bases, with 11 bases lying between them. CDR1 LNHNV and CDR2 YYDKDF come from the germline V gene (reference sequence). CDR3 nucleotides: TGTGCCACCAGCAGCCAACAGGGTACTGGAAACACCATATATTTT. It codes for CATSSQQGTGNTIYF.

This clone appeared a single time. This rearrangement joins TRBV5-6 to TRBJ2-6, with D uncertain. The CDR3 sequence is 18 residues long. Trimming cost V 3 bases and J 2 bases, with 18 bases left between them. Per germline, CDR1 SGHDT and CDR2 YYEEEE. CDR3 sequence (DNA): TGTGCCAGCAGCTCCCCAGGCATGTGGTACCCTGGGGCCAACGTCCTGACTTTC. Its protein is CASSSPGMWYPGANVLTF.

This clone appeared a few times. This rearrangement joins TRBV7-2 to TRBJ2-7; 8 nucleotides line up with TRBD2. The CDR3 totals 16 residues. Germline values: CDR1 SGHTA, CDR2 FQGNSA. J was trimmed by 0 bases and V by 2 bases; bases with no gene match: 6. The CDR3 reads CASSLFAGTSSYEQYF. CDR3 nucleotides: TGTGCCAGCAGCTTATTTGCAGGGACTAGCTCCTACGAGCAGTACTTC. Full variable domain (rest looked up from reference TRBV7-2 and TRBJ2-7): GAGVSQSPSNKVTEKGKDVELRCDPISGHTALYWYRQSLGQGLEFLIYFQGNSAPDKSGLPSDRFSAERTGGSVSTLTIQRTQQEDSAVYLCASSLFAGTSSYEQYFGPGTRLTVT.

The chain recombines TRBV4-1 with TRBJ1-5, with TRBD1 matching 8 bases. Trimming took 4 bases from V and 4 from J; bases not matched to a gene: 6. The CDR3 totals 15 residues. Looked up from germline, CDR1 is MGHRA and CDR2 is YSYEKL. The CDR3 loop reads CASSRGTGPNQPQHF. In DNA form, the CDR3 reads TGCGCCAGCAGCCGAGGGACAGGCCCAAATCAGCCCCAGCATTTT.

The V and J genes are TRBV9 and TRBJ2-6; 9 bases line up with TRBD2. The germline gives CDR1 SGDLS, CDR2 YYNGEE. Trimming took 6 bases from V and 0 from J; bases not matched to a gene: 16. The CDR3 runs 20 residues. CDR3 loop: CASTRKLIAGEVSGANVLTF. The CDR3 DNA reads as TGTGCCAGCACCCGAAAACTTATAGCGGGAGAGGTCTCTGGGGCCAACGTCCTGACTTTC.

This clone has just a few counts. The genes are TRBV10-2 and TRBJ2-5, with TRBD2 matching over 12 bases. V lost 10 bases and J lost 2; bases outside the gene matches: 5. This CDR3 has 14 amino acids. Germline V gene lookup returns CDR1 WSHSY and CDR2 SAAADI. The CDR3 protein is CATGLAGLQETQYF. The CDR3 DNA reads TGCGCCACCGGACTAGCGGGACTGCAAGAGACCCAGTACTTC.

Concerning this clone itself: No conserved phenylalanine or tryptophan ends this CDR3, so it is likely a read error. This sequence joins TRBV6-1 and TRBJ1-6; D is unresolved. V gave up 5 bases and J gave up 11 bases, with 13 bases separating them. CDR1 MNHNS and CDR2 SASEGT come from the germline V gene. The CDR3 is 13 amino acids. The DNA for the CDR3 is TGTGCCAGCAGTCTGACTCAGGAGGCACCCCTCCACCTT. Translation gives CASSLTQEAPLHL.

This clone showed up just once. The gene calls are TRBV27 and TRBJ2-7, with 11 bases aligning to TRBD2. CDR1 and CDR2 from the germline V gene are MNHEY and SMNVEV (reference sequence). V lost 3 bases to trimming and J lost 0 bases; unmatched junction nucleotides: 7. CDR3 size: 17 residues. As DNA, the CDR3 is TGTGCCAGCAGTTTGCTAGCGGGAGGCCTCCTCTCCTACGAGCAGTACTTC. Its translation is CASSLLAGGLLSYEQYF.

The chain is built from TRBV11-3 and TRBJ1-1; TRBD1 matches 8 bases. V was clipped by 3 bases and J by 6 bases; unmatched bases: 3. Germline V CDR1 and CDR2: SGHNT, YENEEA. This CDR3 has 13 amino acids. CDR3 DNA sequence: TGTGCCAGCAGCTTCGGACAGGGCTCTGAAGCTTTCTTT. Its protein product is CASSFGQGSEAFF.